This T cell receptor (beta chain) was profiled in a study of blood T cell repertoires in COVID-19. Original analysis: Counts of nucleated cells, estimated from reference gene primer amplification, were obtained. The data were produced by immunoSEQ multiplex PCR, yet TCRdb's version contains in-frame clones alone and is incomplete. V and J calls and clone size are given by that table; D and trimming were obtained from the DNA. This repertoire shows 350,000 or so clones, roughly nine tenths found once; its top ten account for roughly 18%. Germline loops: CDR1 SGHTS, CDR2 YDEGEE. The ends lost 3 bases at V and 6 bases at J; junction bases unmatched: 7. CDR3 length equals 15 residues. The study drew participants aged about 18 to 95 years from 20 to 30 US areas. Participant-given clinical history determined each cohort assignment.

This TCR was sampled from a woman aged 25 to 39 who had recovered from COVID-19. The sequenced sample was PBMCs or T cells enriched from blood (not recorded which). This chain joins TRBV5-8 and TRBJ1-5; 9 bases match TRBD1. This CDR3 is CASSWDRDATQPQHF. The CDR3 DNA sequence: TGTGCCAGCAGCTGGGACAGGGATGCTACTCAGCCCCAGCATTTT.